This is a list of T cell receptor beta chains from one sample in a study of T cell changes during pregnancy in multiple sclerosis. The assay was immunoSEQ multiplex PCR, and TCRdb's table has in-frame clones only and misses some. The data hold tens of thousands of clones, with 80% to 95% observed a single time. The sample in question was peripheral blood, obtained before pregnancy. These TCRs come from a female donor with multiple sclerosis, enrolled in a pregnancy study. CDR3s include the opening cysteine and the closing phenylalanine or tryptophan. The D gene is left open where the match is weak. The size entry is marked missing in some rows and otherwise reads once, few, many or a size class.

clone_size	d_call	v_call	j_call	cdr3_aa	cdr3_nt
.	.	TRBV6-5	TRBJ2-2	CASSVTGNTGELFF	TGTGCCAGCAGCGTGACAGGGAACACCGGGGAGCTGTTTTTT
once	.	TRBV19	TRBJ1-1	CASSTFRQKNTEAFF	TGTGCCAGTAGTACCTTCAGACAGAAGAACACTGAAGCTTTCTTT
.	TRBD1	TRBV7-2	TRBJ2-2	CASSLAGQVTGELFF	TGTGCCAGCAGCTTAGCAGGACAGGTCACCGGGGAGCTGTTTTTT
once	TRBD2	TRBV18	TRBJ2-7	CASSGGTSGNYEQYF	TGTGCCAGCTCAGGAGGGACTAGCGGGAACTACGAGCAGTACTTC
.	TRBD1	TRBV7-2	TRBJ1-1	CASSQPGQGMNTEAFF	TGTGCCAGCAGCCAGCCGGGACAGGGAATGAACACTGAAGCTTTCTTT
once	.	TRBV7-2	TRBJ2-7	CASSRGQYYEQYF	TGTGCCAGCAGCCGAGGACAATACTACGAGCAGTACTTC
.	TRBD1	TRBV30	TRBJ2-7	CAWSLRDRSYEQYF	TGTGCCTGGAGTCTCCGGGACAGAAGTTACGAGCAGTACTTC
.	.	TRBV6-6	TRBJ2-7	CASEWDNGYEQYF	TGTGCCAGCGAGTGGGACAACGGATACGAGCAGTACTTC
.	.	TRBV30	TRBJ2-1	CAWSDGINNEQFF	TGTGCCTGGAGTGACGGTATTAACAATGAGCAGTTCTTC
.	TRBD2	TRBV7-2	TRBJ2-7	CASSPGLATYEQYF	TGTGCCAGCAGCCCAGGACTAGCAACCTACGAGCAGTACTTC
.	.	TRBV29-1	TRBJ2-7	CSVALSYEQYF	TGCAGCGTTGCGCTATCCTACGAGCAGTACTTC
.	TRBD1	TRBV2	TRBJ2-5	CASRQGTGSTQYF	TGTGCCAGCAGGCAGGGGACAGGGTCGACCCAGTACTTC
.	TRBD1	TRBV9	TRBJ2-1	CASSVGQGVHEQFF	TGTGCCAGCAGCGTGGGACAGGGGGTCCATGAGCAGTTCTTC
.	.	TRBV6-5	TRBJ1-5	CASRVREYSNQPQHF	TGTGCCAGCAGGGTGCGGGAGTATAGCAATCAGCCCCAGCATTTT
.	TRBD1	TRBV18	TRBJ1-5	CASSPNPGQGQPQHF	TGTGCCAGCTCACCGAATCCGGGACAGGGTCAGCCCCAGCATTTT
.	.	TRBV18	TRBJ2-5	CATTRGVLETQYF	TGTGCCACTACCAGAGGAGTCCTGGAGACCCAGTACTTC
.	.	TRBV7-8	TRBJ1-1	CASSPSPGLDTEAFF	TGTGCCAGCAGCCCTAGCCCGGGGTTGGACACTGAAGCTTTCTTT
.	.	TRBV28	TRBJ1-1	CASSLSGANTEAFF	TGTGCCAGCAGTTTAAGTGGGGCGAACACTGAAGCTTTCTTT
.	.	TRBV28	TRBJ1-2	CASRPQDPANYGYTF	TGTGCCAGCAGACCACAGGATCCAGCTAACTATGGCTACACCTTC
.	.	TRBV29-1	TRBJ2-1	CSGRGPGHPREQFF	TGCAGCGGGCGTGGGCCAGGGCACCCCAGGGAGCAGTTCTTC
.	.	TRBV20-1	TRBJ2-1	CSATRGSEQFF	TGCAGTGCTACGAGGGGGAGTGAGCAGTTCTTC
.	.	TRBV18	TRBJ1-1	CASSPLAGHGNTEAFF	TGTGCCAGCTCACCTTTGGCAGGGCATGGGAACACTGAAGCTTTCTTT
.	.	TRBV25-1	TRBJ1-2	CASSESFRGNYGYTF	TGTGCCAGCAGTGAATCGTTCCGAGGGAACTATGGCTACACCTTC
.	TRBD1	TRBV5-5	TRBJ1-2	CASSSGTGDLNYGYTF	TGTGCCAGCAGCTCCGGGACAGGGGACCTTAACTATGGCTACACCTTC
.	.	TRBV11-3	TRBJ1-1	CASSLAGLNTEAFF	TGTGCCAGCAGCTTAGCAGGCTTGAACACTGAAGCTTTCTTT
.	.	TRBV5-4	TRBJ1-2	CASSLNNGYTF	TGTGCCAGCAGCTTGAATAATGGCTACACCTTC
.	TRBD2	TRBV6-4	TRBJ2-1	CASSDSSGYNEQFF	TGTGCCAGCAGTGACTCTAGCGGGTACAATGAGCAGTTCTTC
.	.	TRBV28	TRBJ2-3	CASSLGGTWTDTQYF	TGTGCCAGCAGTTTAGGCGGGACGTGGACAGATACGCAGTATTTT
.	TRBD2	TRBV9	TRBJ2-5	CASSDYRGLAGGGETQYF	TGTGCCAGCAGCGACTACAGGGGACTAGCGGGAGGAGGGGAGACCCAGTACTTC
.	TRBD1	TRBV7-9	TRBJ2-4	CASSTGTGWKVQYF	TGTGCCAGCAGCACAGGGACAGGGTGGAAGGTTCAGTACTTC
.	TRBD2	TRBV7-2	TRBJ2-1	CASRPGPRGGVYNEQFF	TGTGCCAGCCGGCCCGGGCCGCGGGGGGGTGTATACAATGAGCAGTTCTTC
.	TRBD1	TRBV7-8	TRBJ1-2	CASSLGGQGINYGYTF	TGTGCCAGCAGCTTAGGGGGACAGGGGATCAACTATGGCTACACCTTC
.	.	TRBV9	TRBJ1-3	CASSVDFRGALSGNTIYF	TGTGCCAGCAGCGTAGATTTCAGGGGCGCCTTATCAGGGAACACCATATATTTT
.	TRBD1	TRBV7-2	TRBJ2-7	CASSSRQGPSYEQYF	TGTGCCAGCAGCTCCCGACAGGGGCCCTCCTACGAGCAGTACTTC
once	.	TRBV21-1	TRBJ1-3	CASSKVRQGNTIYF	TGTGCCAGCAGCAAAGTAAGACAGGGAAACACCATATATTTT
.	.	TRBV14	TRBJ2-5	CASSQPDGKTSTQYF	TGTGCCAGCAGCCAACCGGACGGGAAAACCTCGACCCAGTACTTC
.	TRBD2	TRBV10-3	TRBJ2-5	CAISSTGLAGSETQYF	TGTGCCATCAGCTCGACCGGACTAGCGGGATCAGAGACCCAGTACTTC
.	.	TRBV7-8	TRBJ1-1	CASSPSWDKNTEAFF	TGTGCCAGCAGCCCTTCCTGGGACAAGAACACTGAAGCTTTCTTT
.	.	TRBV5-8	TRBJ2-7	CASSSVGGGGYF	TGTGCCAGCAGCTCCGTTGGGGGAGGAGGGTACTTC
.	TRBD1	TRBV29-1	TRBJ2-7	CSVGGQGFFYEQYF	TGCAGCGTTGGAGGACAGGGGTTTTTTTACGAGCAGTACTTC
.	.	TRBV19	TRBJ2-3	CASSMAGYSDTQYF	TGTGCCAGTAGTATGGCGGGTTACAGCGATACGCAGTATTTT
.	.	TRBV11-3	TRBJ2-3	CASSSDYTDTQYF	TGTGCCAGCAGCTCGGACTATACAGATACGCAGTATTTT
.	.	TRBV9	TRBJ2-7	CASSVGVGAHEQYF	TGTGCCAGCAGCGTAGGGGTGGGAGCCCACGAGCAGTACTTC
.	TRBD2	TRBV5-4	TRBJ2-7	CASSTGLARRGSSYEQYF	TGTGCCAGCAGCACGGGACTAGCGCGAAGAGGGTCCTCCTACGAGCAGTACTTC
few	TRBD2	TRBV7-3	TRBJ2-2	CASSLGRAGGLVGELFF	TGTGCCAGCAGCTTAGGGAGAGCGGGAGGGCTCGTCGGGGAGCTGTTTTTT
once	TRBD2	TRBV19	TRBJ2-7	CASSIAAGELYEQYF	TGTGCCAGTAGTATAGCAGCGGGAGAACTCTACGAGCAGTACTTC
.	.	TRBV5-4	TRBJ2-4	CASSSQQASKNIQYF	TGTGCCAGCAGCTCCCAACAGGCCTCCAAAAACATTCAGTACTTC
.	.	TRBV5-4	TRBJ1-2	CASSLVSHSGNRGYTF	TGTGCCAGCAGCTTGGTATCCCATTCCGGGAATCGAGGCTACACCTTC
.	TRBD1	TRBV5-4	TRBJ1-2	CASSPGQGRTVGGYTF	TGTGCCAGCAGCCCCGGACAGGGGAGGACGGTGGGTGGCTACACCTTC
.	TRBD1	TRBV4-3	TRBJ2-1	CASSTPDATGEAYNEQFF	TGCGCCAGCAGCACCCCGGACGCGACAGGGGAGGCCTACAATGAGCAGTTCTTC
.	TRBD2	TRBV27	TRBJ2-1	CASRTLAGVDEQFF	TGTGCCAGCAGGACCCTAGCGGGAGTCGATGAGCAGTTCTTC
.	.	TRBV2	TRBJ1-5	CASTGGSGQPQHF	TGTGCCAGTACCGGGGGGTCCGGGCAGCCCCAGCATTTT
.	.	TRBV20-1	TRBJ1-2	CSASPGGGYTF	TGCAGTGCTTCCCCGGGGGGTGGCTACACCTTC
.	.	TRBV29-1	TRBJ2-5	CSVSSGPWETQYF	TGCAGCGTGTCCTCAGGGCCCTGGGAGACCCAGTACTTC
.	TRBD2	TRBV2	TRBJ2-3	CAIPIASGSTDTQYF	TGTGCCATCCCAATCGCTAGCGGAAGCACAGATACGCAGTATTTT
.	.	TRBV7-9	TRBJ2-2	CASSYSGGGETGELFF	TGTGCCAGCAGCTACTCAGGGGGAGGCGAGACCGGGGAGCTGTTTTTT
.	TRBD2	TRBV27	TRBJ2-1	CASSYFPSLAGGGLGYNEQFF	TGTGCCAGCAGTTACTTCCCATCACTAGCGGGAGGGGGGCTCGGCTACAATGAGCAGTTCTTC
.	TRBD1	TRBV7-6	TRBJ1-2	CASSLGQGGLFNYGYTF	TGTGCCAGCAGCCTGGGACAGGGGGGTTTATTTAACTATGGCTACACCTTC
.	.	TRBV5-1	TRBJ2-2	CASSLSTVVTGELFF	TGCGCCAGCAGCTTGAGTACGGTAGTCACCGGGGAGCTGTTTTTT
.	.	TRBV6-1	TRBJ1-1	CASTQTVANTEAFF	TGTGCCAGCACCCAGACAGTTGCCAACACTGAAGCTTTCTTT